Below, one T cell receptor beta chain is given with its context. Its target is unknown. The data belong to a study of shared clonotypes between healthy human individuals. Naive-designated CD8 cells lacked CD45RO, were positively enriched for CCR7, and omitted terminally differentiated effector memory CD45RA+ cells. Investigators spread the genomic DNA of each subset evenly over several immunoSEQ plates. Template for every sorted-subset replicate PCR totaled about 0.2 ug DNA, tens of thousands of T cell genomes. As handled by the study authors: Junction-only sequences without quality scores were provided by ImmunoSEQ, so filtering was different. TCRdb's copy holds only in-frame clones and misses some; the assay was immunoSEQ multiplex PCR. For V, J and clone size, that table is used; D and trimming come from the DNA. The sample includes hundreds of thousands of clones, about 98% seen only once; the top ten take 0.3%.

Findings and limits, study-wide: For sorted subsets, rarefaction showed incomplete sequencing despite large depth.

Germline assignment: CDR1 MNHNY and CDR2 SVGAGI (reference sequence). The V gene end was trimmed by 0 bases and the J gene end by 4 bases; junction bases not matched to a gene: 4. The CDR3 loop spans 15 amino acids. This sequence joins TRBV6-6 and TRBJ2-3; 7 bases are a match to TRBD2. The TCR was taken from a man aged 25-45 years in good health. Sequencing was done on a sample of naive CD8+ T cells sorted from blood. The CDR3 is CASSYSLATADTQYF. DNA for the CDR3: TGTGCCAGCAGTTACTCACTAGCGACTGCAGATACGCAGTATTTT.